This T cell receptor (beta chain) was sequenced in a study of T cells after yellow fever vaccination (dated by TCRdb to 2018 to 2020). About the study as a whole: The SMART-Seq v4 Ultra Low Input RNA kit was used to prepare libraries from fractions with low cell numbers. To follow T-cell clones before and after both primary and booster YFV17D yellow fever vaccination, bulk TCR alpha and beta repertoires underwent longitudinal sequencing. Two healthy male donors, one aged 18 to 29 and one aged 30 to 40 years, made up the cohort. Blood samples were taken at several timepoints before and after primary and secondary immunization, and bulk PBMC replicates and cell subsets were isolated.

This clonotype was recorded at least ten times. The antigen this receptor binds is unknown. Nothing much larger sits one base from this clone, and base qualities are not available. Sequenced on an Illumina NovaSeq 6000. TCR cDNA was synthesized by 5'RACE template switching, through which a universal primer site and unique molecular identifiers were introduced. Priming for cDNA synthesis came from both the TCR alpha and TCR beta constant segments. Two PCR steps were used to amplify libraries, with sample barcodes and sequencing adapters being added in the second step. Libraries were sequenced on Illumina HiSeq 2500 (2x100 bp) or NovaSeq (2x150 bp). The authors' pipeline ran thus. MIGEC handled demultiplexing of reads and collapsing into UMI consensus sequences, while MiXCR performed V(D)J alignment. Vaccine-responding clonotypes were defined with edgeR using replicate PBMC samples, requiring FDR below 0.01 and a log2 fold change above 5 up to day 15. Each bulk clonotype received a CD4 or CD8 identity based on whether the sequenced CD4 or CD8 repertoire contained that clonotype at higher abundance. TCRdb's own reprocessing of the public reads used fastp at Q25 and MiXCR and kept productive beta chains. Each CDR3 protein gets just one entry, which takes the most common genes and DNA from the rows behind it. These V and J calls derive from TCRdb rather than the authors' analysis. Across this sample there are around 310,000 distinct CDR3 sequences, with 3.5% to 4.5% seen only once. Roughly 24% of the sample goes to the ten largest clones.

The paper as a whole reports these results and caveats: After the booster, most of the clones that had expanded following primary vaccination were detected again (roughly 96% of CD4 and around 88% of CD8), which suggests that memory was broadly maintained. Because only a couple of donors were included in the study, the extent to which the findings can be generalized is limited. The secondary T-cell response was weaker than the primary response but faster, peaking on day 5 instead of day 15. Because abundant contaminating clonotypes from the bulk population could be contained in FACS-sorted repertoires, computational filtering was required. A small share of clonotypes occurred in both CD4 and CD8 compartments, likely arising from convergent recombination.

This sample's treatment or condition label indicates: live attenuated yellow fever vaccine strain. Two biological replicates of bulk PBMCs were collected at each blood-draw timepoint. A standard Ficoll-Paque protocol was used to isolate PBMCs from peripheral blood. TriZol was used to extract RNA from bulk PBMCs, CD4 and CD8 fractions, and dextramer-positive and dextramer-negative fractions. Sample: PBMCs, taken 5 days after the yellow fever booster vaccination. The receptor was isolated from a man between 18 and 35 years old who received the YFV17D yellow fever vaccine.

The sequence in DNA is TGCAGCGCCCCCGGGACAGGGGCCCCCCCTAGGAACACCGGGGAGCTGTTTTTT. Translated, this gives CSAPGTGAPPRNTGELFF. The chain joins TRBV29-1 to TRBJ2-2, with 10 bases matching TRBD1. From V the trimming removes 7 bases and from J it removes 1 base, while the gene matches leave 15 bases of the junction unaccounted for. The CDR3 measures 18 amino acids from cysteine to phenylalanine. Of the read, only the CDR3 DNA is kept; its 54 bases are in frame from base 1. CDR1 and CDR2 are drawn from the germline V gene: SQVTM, ANQGSEA.